A selection of T cell receptor beta chains follows, all from one sample in a study of CD8+ T cells in alopecia areata. Repertoires were generated with immunoSEQ multiplex PCR, while TCRdb's copy carries only in-frame clones and drops some. The sample includes over 60,000 clones, 35% to 55% of them seen just once. Material: CD8+ T cells sorted from blood, obtained around week 36, from a patient treated with tofacitinib. These receptors came from a human donor with alopecia areata. CDR3s include the opening cysteine and the closing phenylalanine or tryptophan. The order of the fields is J gene, clone size, V gene, CDR3 protein. Expanded clones are given a class, and other clones once, few, many or no size at all.

TRBJ1-4 few TRBV30 CAWSNSGTNEKLFF
TRBJ2-5 NA TRBV28 CASSPPGLEETQYF
TRBJ2-7 NA TRBV19 CASLDGHEQYF
TRBJ2-7 NA TRBV5-1 CASSLDGGPYEQYF
TRBJ1-4 few TRBV9 CASSVEGDGEKLFF
TRBJ2-5 few TRBV29-1 CSVPHGGDRGETQYF
TRBJ2-7 NA TRBV27 CASSLRLAGVSYEQYF
TRBJ1-4 NA TRBV30 CAWIDRTNEREKLFF
TRBJ1-1 NA TRBV9 CASSEELRTEAFF
TRBJ2-7 few TRBV25-1 CASSGTGSYEQYF
TRBJ2-7 NA TRBV27 CASSPLRSYEQYF
TRBJ2-5 NA TRBV9 CASSVEGTGGRETQYF
TRBJ2-7 NA TRBV19 CASSPWDFHEQYF
TRBJ2-7 NA TRBV15 CAIAARDRPYEQYF